A selection of T cell receptor beta chains follows, all from one sample in a study of blood T cell repertoires in COVID-19. Assay: immunoSEQ multiplex PCR; the TCRdb copy retains only in-frame clones and omits some. The sample yields tens of thousands of clones, roughly 88% seen once. The sequencing input was peripheral blood. The source is a woman in her 70s with acute or convalescent COVID-19. The CDR3 runs from the conserved cysteine through the conserved F or W. A D gene is named only where the DNA matches it firmly. Size is omitted from some rows. Given values are once, few, many or a class for expanded clones.

D gene: TRBD2; clone size: .; J gene: TRBJ2-3; V gene: TRBV29-1; CDR3 protein: CSVEGTSGRGADTQYF; CDR3 DNA: TGCAGCGTTGAAGGGACTAGCGGGAGGGGCGCAGATACGCAGTATTTT
D gene: .; clone size: .; J gene: TRBJ2-1; V gene: TRBV7-9; CDR3 protein: CASSLVLGTEVYNEQFF; CDR3 DNA: TGTGCCAGCAGCTTAGTCCTCGGAACAGAAGTCTACAATGAGCAGTTCTTC
D gene: .; clone size: .; J gene: TRBJ1-3; V gene: TRBV20-1; CDR3 protein: CSARQGNTIYF; CDR3 DNA: TGCAGTGCTAGACAGGGGAACACCATATATTTT
D gene: .; clone size: .; J gene: TRBJ1-2; V gene: TRBV19; CDR3 protein: CASSIDREYGYTF; CDR3 DNA: TGTGCCAGTAGTATCGACAGAGAATATGGCTACACCTTC
D gene: .; clone size: .; J gene: TRBJ2-3; V gene: TRBV7-2; CDR3 protein: CAIRWGMGTDTQYF; CDR3 DNA: TGTGCCATTCGTTGGGGCATGGGCACAGATACGCAGTATTTT
D gene: .; clone size: .; J gene: TRBJ1-5; V gene: TRBV2; CDR3 protein: CASSERGAFQPQHF; CDR3 DNA: TGTGCCAGCAGTGAACGGGGGGCTTTTCAGCCCCAGCATTTT
D gene: .; clone size: once; J gene: TRBJ2-1; V gene: TRBV10-1; CDR3 protein: CASSPDSSYNEQFF; CDR3 DNA: TGCGCCAGCAGTCCCGACAGCTCCTACAATGAGCAGTTCTTC
D gene: TRBD2; clone size: once; J gene: TRBJ2-1; V gene: TRBV24-1; CDR3 protein: CATSDSSGVYNEQFF; CDR3 DNA: TGTGCCACCAGTGACTCTAGCGGGGTTTACAATGAGCAGTTCTTC
D gene: .; clone size: .; J gene: TRBJ2-1; V gene: TRBV5-8; CDR3 protein: CASTLGGNYNEQFF; CDR3 DNA: TGTGCCAGCACTCTGGGGGGAAACTACAATGAGCAGTTCTTC
D gene: .; clone size: .; J gene: TRBJ1-4; V gene: TRBV5-4; CDR3 protein: CASSLWGGNEKLFF; CDR3 DNA: TGTGCCAGCAGCTTGTGGGGGGGGAATGAAAAACTGTTTTTT
D gene: TRBD2; clone size: .; J gene: TRBJ2-7; V gene: TRBV6-5; CDR3 protein: CASGTSGSSYEQYF; CDR3 DNA: TGTGCCAGCGGAACTAGCGGAAGCTCCTACGAGCAGTACTTC
D gene: TRBD1; clone size: once; J gene: TRBJ1-2; V gene: TRBV19; CDR3 protein: CASKGQGRGYTF; CDR3 DNA: TGTGCCAGCAAAGGACAGGGTCGTGGCTACACCTTC
D gene: .; clone size: .; J gene: TRBJ1-1; V gene: TRBV5-1; CDR3 protein: CASSSLPGSPVVAFF; CDR3 DNA: TGCGCCAGCAGCTCACTCCCGGGATCCCCGGTAGTAGCTTTCTTT
D gene: .; clone size: .; J gene: TRBJ1-4; V gene: TRBV7-8; CDR3 protein: CASSRGGRANEKLFF; CDR3 DNA: TGTGCCAGCAGCCGAGGAGGGAGGGCTAATGAAAAACTGTTTTTT
D gene: TRBD1; clone size: .; J gene: TRBJ2-7; V gene: TRBV10-3; CDR3 protein: CAISESRGPRFEQYF; CDR3 DNA: TGTGCCATCAGTGAGTCGAGGGGGCCTCGGTTCGAGCAGTACTTC
D gene: TRBD1; clone size: few; J gene: TRBJ1-2; V gene: TRBV5-1; CDR3 protein: CASSLGQGSNYGYTF; CDR3 DNA: TGCGCCAGCAGCTTGGGACAGGGATCTAACTATGGCTACACCTTC